This entry lists 9 T cell receptor beta chains sequenced from one sample in a study of cytomegalovirus exposure and HLA in healthy donors. The PCR used 60 Vbeta and 13 Jbeta primers. TCRdb keeps only in-frame clones here, not all; method: immunoSEQ multiplex PCR. The data contain approximately 150,000 clones, 75% of them singletons. Sequenced sample: PBMCs. The source is a man between 18 and 29 years old in good health and CMV-seropositive.

The V gene is TRBV9, the J gene TRBJ1-1; TRBD1 is a possible D gene (6 bases). The CDR3 loop spans 13 amino acids. Germline-derived CDR1 and CDR2 are SGDLS and YYNGEE. Trimming took off 6 bases at V and 2 bases at J, with 11 bases between the two ends. CDR3 in DNA: TGTGCCAGCAACAGGGCACTAAACACTGAAGCTTTCTTT. It yields the protein CASNRALNTEAFF. The whole variable domain, filled in from reference TRBV9 and TRBJ1-1, reads DSGVTQTPKHLITATGQRVTLRCSPRSGDLSVYWYQQSLDQGLQFLIQYYNGEERAKGNILERFSAQQFPDLHSELNLSSLELGDSALYFCASNRALNTEAFFGQGTRLTVV.

This sequence joins TRBV15 and TRBJ2-3; 11 bases align to TRBD2. With 7 bases clipped from V and 3 bases from J, the junction kept 6 bases outside the gene matches. Per the germline V gene, CDR1 is LNHNV and CDR2 is YYDKDF (reference sequence). This CDR3 spans 15 amino acids. In DNA, the CDR3 is TGTGCCACCACCCAGGGACTAGCGGAGACAGATACGCAGTATTTT. Protein product: CATTQGLAETDTQYF.

This clone was seen a few times. The chain uses TRBV27 and TRBJ2-1; possible D gene TRBD2, 5 bases. V lost 5 bases to trimming and J lost 0 bases, with 14 bases between them. Germline V lookup: CDR1 MNHEY, CDR2 SMNVEV (reference sequence). The CDR3 length is 16 residues. CDR3 bases: TGTGCCAGCAGTCCACGGACGGGGAGCTCCTACAATGAGCAGTTCTTC. Protein: CASSPRTGSSYNEQFF.

V usage is TRBV15 and J usage is TRBJ2-2, with D possibly TRBD2 on 6 matching bases. Germline values: CDR1 LNHNV, CDR2 YYDKDF (reference sequence). The CDR3 sequence is 17 residues long. Trimming removed 0 bases at V and 2 bases at J, with 13 bases between. The DNA of the CDR3 is TGTGCCACCAGCAGAGAATTAGCGGCCTTAAACACCGGGGAGCTGTTTTTT. Protein sequence: CATSRELAALNTGELFF.

CDR3 residues: CAWSAKGPIGTQYF. The CDR3 region has the DNA TGTGCCTGGAGTGCAAAGGGGCCGATCGGGACCCAGTACTTC. The chain couples TRBV30 to TRBJ2-5; TRBD1 is a possible D gene (5 bases). The CDR3 has 14 amino acids. V lost 1 base and J lost 7, with 16 bases in between. The germline gives CDR1 GTSNPN, CDR2 SVGIG (reference sequence).

This chain joins TRBV11-2 and TRBJ2-5, with a tentative D call TRBD2 (6 bases). The CDR3 extends over 14 amino acids. Germline lookup yields CDR1 SGHAT and CDR2 FQNNGV. V lost 5 bases and J lost 1, with 11 bases in between. In DNA, the CDR3 is TGTGCCAGCAGCCTACTAGCTACCCAAGAGACCCAGTACTTC. As protein: CASSLLATQETQYF.

This clone has more than one count but fewer than ten. The rearrangement joins TRBV7-2 to TRBJ2-1; D possibly corresponds to TRBD2 (5 bases). The CDR3 covers 14 residues. Germline CDR1 is SGHTA and CDR2 is FQGNSA. V dropped 5 bases and J dropped 8 bases, with 16 bases sitting between them. CDR3 bases: TGTGCCAGCAGCCTCTTGCCTAGCATGGATGAGCAGTTCTTC. It codes for CASSLLPSMDEQFF.

The rearrangement links TRBV28 to TRBJ2-7; 8 bases fit TRBD1. After removal of 7 bases from V and 5 bases from J, the junction contained 7 bases not matched to a gene. The CDR3 consists of 13 residues. Germline values: CDR1 MDHEN, CDR2 SYDVKM. The CDR3, as DNA: TGTGCCAGCAAGACCAGGGGGCGGCACGAGCAGTACTTC. It translates to CASKTRGRHEQYF.

The V call is TRBV2, the J call TRBJ2-3; D is undetermined. V was pared by 6 bases and J by 4 bases, with 8 bases between. This CDR3 region has 12 residues. CDR1 and CDR2 from the germline V gene are SNHLY and FYNNEI. CDR3 DNA: TGTGCCAGCAGACCTATATCAGATACGCAGTATTTT. It translates to CASRPISDTQYF.